This record looks at one T cell receptor beta chain sequence and its context. This specimen comes from a study of shared clonotypes between healthy human individuals. Trimming took 3 bases from V and 5 from J, leaving 12 bases between them. The germline gives CDR1 SGDLS, CDR2 YYNGEE. The CDR3 has 14 amino acids. Generated by immunoSEQ multiplex PCR, the TCRdb table keeps only in-frame clones and is missing some. Of about 320,000 clones listed, more than 75% are singletons. Input material: memory CD8+ T cells sorted from blood. Subset noted: CD45RO+ cells pooled with CCR7-negative TemRA cells. The V gene is TRBV9, the J gene TRBJ2-1; weak D call: TRBD2 (6 bases). The origin of this receptor is a man between 18 and 29 years old in good health. CDR3 in DNA: TGTGCCAGCAGCGGCGACGGCGGGGACAATGAGCAGTTCTTC. Translation: CASSGDGGDNEQFF.